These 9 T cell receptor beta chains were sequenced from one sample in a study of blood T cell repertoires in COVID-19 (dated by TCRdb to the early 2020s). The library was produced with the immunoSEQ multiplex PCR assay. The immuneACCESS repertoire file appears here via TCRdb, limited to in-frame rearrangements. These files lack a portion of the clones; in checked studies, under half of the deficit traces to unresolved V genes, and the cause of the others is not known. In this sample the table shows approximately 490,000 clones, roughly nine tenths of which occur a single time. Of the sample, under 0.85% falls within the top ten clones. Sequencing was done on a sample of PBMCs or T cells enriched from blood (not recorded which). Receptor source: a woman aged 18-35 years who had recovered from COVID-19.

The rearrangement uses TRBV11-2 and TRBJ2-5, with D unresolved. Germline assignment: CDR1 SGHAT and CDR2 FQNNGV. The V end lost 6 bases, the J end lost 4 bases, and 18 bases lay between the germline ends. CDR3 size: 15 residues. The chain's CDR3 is CASSLQPSVAETQYF. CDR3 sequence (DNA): TGTGCCAGCAGTCTCCAACCCTCGGTTGCAGAGACCCAGTACTTC.

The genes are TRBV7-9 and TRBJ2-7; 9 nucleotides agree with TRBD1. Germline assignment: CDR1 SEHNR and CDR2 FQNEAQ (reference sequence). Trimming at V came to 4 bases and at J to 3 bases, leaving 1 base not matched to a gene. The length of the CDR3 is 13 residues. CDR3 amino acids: CASSWDRDYEQYF. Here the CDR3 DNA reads TGTGCCAGCAGCTGGGACAGGGACTACGAGCAGTACTTC.

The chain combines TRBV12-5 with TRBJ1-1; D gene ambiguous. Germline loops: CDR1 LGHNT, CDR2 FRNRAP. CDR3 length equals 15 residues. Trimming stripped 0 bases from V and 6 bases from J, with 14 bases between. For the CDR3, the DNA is TGTGCTAGTGGTTTGGTAGAGGGTTTAGTAGCTGAAGCTTTCTTT. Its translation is CASGLVEGLVAEAFF.

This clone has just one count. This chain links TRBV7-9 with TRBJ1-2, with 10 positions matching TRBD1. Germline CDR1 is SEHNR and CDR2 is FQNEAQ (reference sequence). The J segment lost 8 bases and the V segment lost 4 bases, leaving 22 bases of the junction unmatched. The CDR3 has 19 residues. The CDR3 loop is CASSSTDGDRGELGSGYTF. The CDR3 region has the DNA TGTGCCAGCAGCTCTACTGACGGGGACAGGGGCGAACTCGGCAGCGGCTACACCTTC.

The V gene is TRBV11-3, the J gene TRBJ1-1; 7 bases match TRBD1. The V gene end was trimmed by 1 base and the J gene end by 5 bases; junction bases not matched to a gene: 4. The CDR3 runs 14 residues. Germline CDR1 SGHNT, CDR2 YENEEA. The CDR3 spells CASSLGTTGTEAFF. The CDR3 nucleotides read TGTGCCAGCAGCTTAGGAACGACAGGGACTGAAGCTTTCTTT.

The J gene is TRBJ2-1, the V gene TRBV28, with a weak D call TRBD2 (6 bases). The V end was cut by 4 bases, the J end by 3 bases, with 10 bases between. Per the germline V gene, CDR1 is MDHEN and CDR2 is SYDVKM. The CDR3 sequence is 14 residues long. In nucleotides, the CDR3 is TGTGCCAGCAGTTCGGGCGGGGACTACAATGAGCAGTTCTTC. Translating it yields CASSSGGDYNEQFF.

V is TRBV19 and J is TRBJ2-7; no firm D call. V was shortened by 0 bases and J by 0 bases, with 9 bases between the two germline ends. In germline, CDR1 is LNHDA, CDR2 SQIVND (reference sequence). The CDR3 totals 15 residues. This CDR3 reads CASSIDYGLSYEQYF. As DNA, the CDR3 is TGTGCCAGTAGTATAGATTATGGGCTCTCCTACGAGCAGTACTTC.

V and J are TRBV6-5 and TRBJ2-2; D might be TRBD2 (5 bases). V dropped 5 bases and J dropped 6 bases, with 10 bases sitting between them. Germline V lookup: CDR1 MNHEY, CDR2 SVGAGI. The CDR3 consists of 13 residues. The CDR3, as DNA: TGTGCCAGCAGTAGCGGATACCCCGGGGAGCTGTTTTTT. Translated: CASSSGYPGELFF.

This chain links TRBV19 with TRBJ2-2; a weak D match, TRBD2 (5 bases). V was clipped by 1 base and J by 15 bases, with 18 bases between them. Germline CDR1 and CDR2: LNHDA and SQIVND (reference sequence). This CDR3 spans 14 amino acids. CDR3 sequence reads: CASSIAATGSAVFF. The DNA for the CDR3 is TGTGCCAGTAGTATAGCCGCCACGGGTTCAGCGGTGTTTTTT. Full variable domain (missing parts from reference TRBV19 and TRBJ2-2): DGGITQSPKYLFRKEGQNVTLSCEQNLNHDAMYWYRQDPGQGLRLIYYSQIVNDFQKGDIAEGYSVSREKKESFPLTVTSAQKNPTAFYLCASSIAATGSAVFFGEGSRLTVL.